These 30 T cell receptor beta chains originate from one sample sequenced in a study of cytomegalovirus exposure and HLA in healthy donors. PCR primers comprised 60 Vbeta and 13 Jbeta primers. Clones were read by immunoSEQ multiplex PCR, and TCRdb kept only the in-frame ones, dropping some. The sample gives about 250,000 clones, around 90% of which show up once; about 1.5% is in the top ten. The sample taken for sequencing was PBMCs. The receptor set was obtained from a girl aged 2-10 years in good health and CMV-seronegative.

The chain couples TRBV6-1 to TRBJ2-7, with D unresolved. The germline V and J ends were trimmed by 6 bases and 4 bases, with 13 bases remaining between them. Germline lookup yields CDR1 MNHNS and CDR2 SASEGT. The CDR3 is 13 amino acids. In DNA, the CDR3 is TGTGCCAGCAGAATAAACAGCCCTTACGAGCAGTACTTC. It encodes CASRINSPYEQYF.

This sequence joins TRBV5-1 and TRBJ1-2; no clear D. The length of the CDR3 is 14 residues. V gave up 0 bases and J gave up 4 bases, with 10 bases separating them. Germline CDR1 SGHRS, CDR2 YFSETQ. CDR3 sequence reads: CASSLEGSPYGYTF. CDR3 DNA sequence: TGCGCCAGCAGCTTGGAAGGGAGTCCCTATGGCTACACCTTC.

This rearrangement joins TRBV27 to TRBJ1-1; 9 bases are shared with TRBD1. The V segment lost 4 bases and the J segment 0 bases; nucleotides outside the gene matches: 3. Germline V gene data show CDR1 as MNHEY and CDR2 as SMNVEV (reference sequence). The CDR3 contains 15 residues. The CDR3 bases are TGTGCCAGCAGTTCCCGGACAGGGGTGAACACTGAAGCTTTCTTT. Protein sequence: CASSSRTGVNTEAFF.

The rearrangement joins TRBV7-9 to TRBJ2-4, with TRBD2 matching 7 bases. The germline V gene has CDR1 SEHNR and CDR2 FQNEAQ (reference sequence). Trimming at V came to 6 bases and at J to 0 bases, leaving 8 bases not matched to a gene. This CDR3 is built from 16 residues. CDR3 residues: CASSHGGNLAKNIQYF. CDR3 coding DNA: TGTGCCAGCAGTCACGGGGGGAATCTAGCCAAAAACATTCAGTACTTC.

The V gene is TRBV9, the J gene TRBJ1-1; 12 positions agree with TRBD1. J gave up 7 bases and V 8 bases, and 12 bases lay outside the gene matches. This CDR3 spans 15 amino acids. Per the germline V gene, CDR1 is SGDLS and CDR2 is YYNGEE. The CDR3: CASRDPGQGADEAFF. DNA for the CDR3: TGTGCCAGTCGTGACCCGGGACAGGGGGCGGATGAAGCTTTCTTT.

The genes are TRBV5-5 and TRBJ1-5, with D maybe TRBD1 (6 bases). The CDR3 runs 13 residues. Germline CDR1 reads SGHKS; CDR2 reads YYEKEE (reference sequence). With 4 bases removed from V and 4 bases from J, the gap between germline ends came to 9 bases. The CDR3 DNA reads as TGTGCCAGCAGCCTGGGGACAAATCAGCCCCAGCATTTT. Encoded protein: CASSLGTNQPQHF.

CDR3 residues: CASSPKLAGEYEQYF. In DNA, the CDR3 is TGTGCCAGCAGCCCCAAACTAGCGGGAGAGTACGAGCAGTACTTC. The chain has TRBV7-7 and TRBJ2-7, with TRBD2 matching over 11 bases. This CDR3 has 15 amino acids. In germline, CDR1 is SSHAT, CDR2 FNYEAQ (reference sequence). The ends lost 5 bases at V and 4 bases at J; junction bases unmatched: 7.

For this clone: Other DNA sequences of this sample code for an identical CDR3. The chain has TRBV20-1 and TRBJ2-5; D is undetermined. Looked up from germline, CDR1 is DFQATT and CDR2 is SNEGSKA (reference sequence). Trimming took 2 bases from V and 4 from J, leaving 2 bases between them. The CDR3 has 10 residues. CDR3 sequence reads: CSARRETQYF. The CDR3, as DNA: TGCAGTGCTAGACGAGAGACCCAGTACTTC.

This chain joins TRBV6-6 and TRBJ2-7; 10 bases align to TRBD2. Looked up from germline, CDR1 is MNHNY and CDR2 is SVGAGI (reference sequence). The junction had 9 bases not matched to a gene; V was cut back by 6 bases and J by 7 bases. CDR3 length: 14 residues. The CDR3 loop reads CASRRRLAGDEQYF. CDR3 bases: TGTGCCAGCAGAAGAAGGCTAGCGGGGGATGAGCAGTACTTC.

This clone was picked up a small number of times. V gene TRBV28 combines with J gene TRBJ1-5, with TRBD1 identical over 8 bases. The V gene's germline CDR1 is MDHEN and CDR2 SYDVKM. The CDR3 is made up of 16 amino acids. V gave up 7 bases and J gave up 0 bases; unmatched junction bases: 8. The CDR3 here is CASTADRAGSNQPQHF. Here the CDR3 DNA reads TGTGCCAGCACCGCGGACAGGGCGGGTAGCAATCAGCCCCAGCATTTT.

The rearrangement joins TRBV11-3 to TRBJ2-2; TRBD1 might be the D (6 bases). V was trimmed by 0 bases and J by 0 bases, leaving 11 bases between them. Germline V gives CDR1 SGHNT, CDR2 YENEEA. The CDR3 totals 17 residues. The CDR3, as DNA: TGTGCCAGCAGCTTAGACAGGGGCACTACGAACACCGGGGAGCTGTTTTTT. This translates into CASSLDRGTTNTGELFF.

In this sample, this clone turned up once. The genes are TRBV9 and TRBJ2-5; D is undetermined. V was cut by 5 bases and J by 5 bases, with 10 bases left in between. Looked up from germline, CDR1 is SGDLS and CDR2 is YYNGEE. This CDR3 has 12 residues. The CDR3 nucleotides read TGTGCCAGCAGACAGATCTCGGAGACCCAGTACTTC. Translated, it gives CASRQISETQYF.

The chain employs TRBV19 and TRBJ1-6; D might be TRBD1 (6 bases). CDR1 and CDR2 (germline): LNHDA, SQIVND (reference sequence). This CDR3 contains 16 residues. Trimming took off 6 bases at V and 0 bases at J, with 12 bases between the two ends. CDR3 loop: CASRTQGGSYNSPLHF. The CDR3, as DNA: TGTGCCAGTAGAACACAGGGCGGCTCCTATAATTCACCCCTCCACTTT.

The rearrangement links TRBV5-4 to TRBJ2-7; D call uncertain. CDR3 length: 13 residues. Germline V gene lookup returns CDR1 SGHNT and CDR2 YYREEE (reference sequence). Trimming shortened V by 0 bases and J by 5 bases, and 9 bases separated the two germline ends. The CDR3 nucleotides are TGTGCCAGCAGCTTGGCTCGTTCTAACGAGCAGTACTTC. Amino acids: CASSLARSNEQYF.

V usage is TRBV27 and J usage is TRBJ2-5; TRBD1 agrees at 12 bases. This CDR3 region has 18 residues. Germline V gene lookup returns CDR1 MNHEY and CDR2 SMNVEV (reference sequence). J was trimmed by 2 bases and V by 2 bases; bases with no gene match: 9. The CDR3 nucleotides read TGTGCCAGCAGTTTAGGGGGACAGGGGGCTTGGGGGCAAGAGACCCAGTACTTC. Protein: CASSLGGQGAWGQETQYF.

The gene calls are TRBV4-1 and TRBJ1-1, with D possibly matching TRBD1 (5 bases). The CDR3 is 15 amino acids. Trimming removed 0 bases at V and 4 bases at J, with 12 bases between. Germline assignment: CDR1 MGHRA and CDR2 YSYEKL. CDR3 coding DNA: TGCGCCAGCAGCCAAGAAGCCCAGGGAGGCACTGAAGCTTTCTTT. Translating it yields CASSQEAQGGTEAFF.

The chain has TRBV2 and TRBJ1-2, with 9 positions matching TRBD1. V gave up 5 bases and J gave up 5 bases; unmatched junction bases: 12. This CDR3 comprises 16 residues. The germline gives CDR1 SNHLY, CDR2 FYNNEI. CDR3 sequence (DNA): TGTGCCAGCAGTCTCGGGTTGTACAGGGGGCAGTATGGCTACACCTTC. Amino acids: CASSLGLYRGQYGYTF.

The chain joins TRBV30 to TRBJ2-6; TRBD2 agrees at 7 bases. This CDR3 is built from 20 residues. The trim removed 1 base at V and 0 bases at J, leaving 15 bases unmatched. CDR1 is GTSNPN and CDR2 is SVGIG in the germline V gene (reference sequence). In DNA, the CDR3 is TGTGCCTGGAGTGCTCTCCCCAGGGAGGGAATAAACTCTGGGGCCAACGTCCTGACTTTC. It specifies CAWSALPREGINSGANVLTF.

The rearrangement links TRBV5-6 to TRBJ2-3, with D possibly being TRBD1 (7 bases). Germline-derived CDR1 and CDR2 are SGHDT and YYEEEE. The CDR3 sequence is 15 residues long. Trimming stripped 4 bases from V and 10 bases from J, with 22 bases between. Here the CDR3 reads CASSTRPGGFKSQYF. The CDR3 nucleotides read TGTGCCAGCAGCACACGACCAGGGGGGTTTAAGTCGCAGTATTTT.

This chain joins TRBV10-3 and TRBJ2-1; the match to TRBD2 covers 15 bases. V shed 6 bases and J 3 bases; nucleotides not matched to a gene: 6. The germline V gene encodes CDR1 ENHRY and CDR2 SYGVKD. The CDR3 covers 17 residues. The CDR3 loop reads CAISDGTSGRSYNEQFF. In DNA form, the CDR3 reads TGTGCCATCAGCGACGGGACTAGCGGGAGGAGCTACAATGAGCAGTTCTTC.

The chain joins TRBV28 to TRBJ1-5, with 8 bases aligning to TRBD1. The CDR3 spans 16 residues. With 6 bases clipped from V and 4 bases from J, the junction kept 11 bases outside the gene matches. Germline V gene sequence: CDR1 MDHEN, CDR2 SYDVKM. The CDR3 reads CASSLTTGGGNQPQHF. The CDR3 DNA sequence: TGTGCCAGCAGCCTCACAACAGGGGGGGGTAATCAGCCCCAGCATTTT.

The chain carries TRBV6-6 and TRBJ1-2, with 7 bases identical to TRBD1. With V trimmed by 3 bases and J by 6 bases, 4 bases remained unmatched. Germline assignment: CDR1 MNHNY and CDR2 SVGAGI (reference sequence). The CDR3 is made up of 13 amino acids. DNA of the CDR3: TGTGCCAGCAGTTATCGTACAGGGGATGGCTACACCTTC. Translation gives CASSYRTGDGYTF.

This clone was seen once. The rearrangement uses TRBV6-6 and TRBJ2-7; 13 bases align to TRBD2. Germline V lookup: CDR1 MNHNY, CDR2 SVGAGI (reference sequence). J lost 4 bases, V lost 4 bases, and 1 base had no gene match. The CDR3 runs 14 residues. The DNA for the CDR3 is TGTGCCAGCAGTTGGACTAGCGGGGGATACGAGCAGTACTTC. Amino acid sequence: CASSWTSGGYEQYF.

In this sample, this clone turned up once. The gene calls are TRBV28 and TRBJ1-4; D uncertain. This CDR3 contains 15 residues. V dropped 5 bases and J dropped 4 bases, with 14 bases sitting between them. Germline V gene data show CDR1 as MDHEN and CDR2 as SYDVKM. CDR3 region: CASSQGREINEKLFF. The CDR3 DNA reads TGTGCCAGCAGTCAAGGACGGGAAATTAATGAAAAACTGTTTTTT.

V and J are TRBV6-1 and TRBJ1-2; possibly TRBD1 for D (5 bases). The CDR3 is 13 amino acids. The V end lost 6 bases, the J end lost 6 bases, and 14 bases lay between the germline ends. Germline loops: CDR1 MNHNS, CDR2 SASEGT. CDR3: CASRWGVSDGYTF. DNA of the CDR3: TGTGCCAGCAGATGGGGGGTGAGCGATGGCTACACCTTC.

The CDR3, as DNA: TGTGCCAGCAGTGGACCTCGACAGCTCCATCAGACTAATGAAAAACTGTTTTTT. Translating it yields CASSGPRQLHQTNEKLFF. The V and J genes are TRBV6-1 and TRBJ1-4; TRBD1 is a possible D gene (5 bases). CDR1 and CDR2 from the germline V gene are MNHNS and SASEGT. This CDR3 is 18 amino acids long. V dropped 4 bases and J dropped 2 bases, with 20 bases sitting between them.

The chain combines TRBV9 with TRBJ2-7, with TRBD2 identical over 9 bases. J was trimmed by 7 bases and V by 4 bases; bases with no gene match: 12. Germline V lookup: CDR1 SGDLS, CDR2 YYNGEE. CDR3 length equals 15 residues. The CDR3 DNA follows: TGTGCCAGCAGCCCAGGGACTAGCACCCTTGATGAGCAGTACTTC. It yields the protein CASSPGTSTLDEQYF.

CDR3 region: CASSYGHMNTEAFF. The CDR3 bases are TGTGCCAGCAGTTACGGGCACATGAACACTGAAGCTTTCTTT. This chain connects TRBV6-6 to TRBJ1-1; D gene unclear. Germline V gene lookup returns CDR1 MNHNY and CDR2 SVGAGI (reference sequence). The CDR3 runs 14 residues. Between the trimmed V and J ends, which lost 2 bases and 0 bases, there was a span of 7 bases.

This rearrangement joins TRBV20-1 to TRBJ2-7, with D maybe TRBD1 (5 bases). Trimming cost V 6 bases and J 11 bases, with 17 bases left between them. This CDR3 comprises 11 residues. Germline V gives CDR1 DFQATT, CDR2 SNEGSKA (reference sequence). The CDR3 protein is CSAPFQGAEYF. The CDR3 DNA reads TGCAGTGCCCCATTTCAGGGTGCTGAGTACTTC.

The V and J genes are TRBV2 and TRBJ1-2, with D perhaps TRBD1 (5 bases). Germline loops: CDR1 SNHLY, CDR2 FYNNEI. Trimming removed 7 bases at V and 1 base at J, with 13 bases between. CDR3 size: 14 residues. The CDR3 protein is CASIRTTVNYGYTF. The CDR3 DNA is TGTGCCAGCATCCGTACGACAGTTAACTATGGCTACACCTTC.